These 16 T cell receptor beta chains originate from one sample sequenced in a study of blood T cell repertoires in COVID-19. Sequenced by immunoSEQ multiplex PCR; TCRdb stores in-frame clones only, minus some. There are 110,000 to 150,000 clones in the sample; over 75% occur only once, and 35% to 55% lies in the top ten. Sequenced material: peripheral blood. The receptors stem from a human donor in a cohort sampled during active COVID-19.

J is TRBJ1-1 and V is TRBV11-2; 7 bases align to TRBD1. Germline CDR1 SGHAT, CDR2 FQNNGV. The CDR3 sequence is 13 residues long. The V segment lost 5 bases and the J segment 6 bases; nucleotides outside the gene matches: 6. For the CDR3, the DNA is TGTGCCAGCAGCCGAGGGACAGCCTCTGAAGCTTTCTTT. This sequence encodes CASSRGTASEAFF.

J is TRBJ1-1 and V is TRBV5-4; D unresolved. The CDR3 has 13 residues. CDR1 is SGHNT and CDR2 is YYREEE in the germline V gene (reference sequence). Trimming took 2 bases from V and 4 from J, leaving 9 bases between them. The CDR3 is CASSFSRSTEAFF. The CDR3 DNA reads as TGTGCCAGCAGCTTCTCCAGAAGCACTGAAGCTTTCTTT.

This clone was observed a few times. CDR3 coding DNA: TGCGCCAGCAGCCGAGAAGGACTTATGGAGGGCTACACCTTC. Translation: CASSREGLMEGYTF. The chain combines TRBV4-1 with TRBJ1-2; D gene ambiguous. CDR1 MGHRA and CDR2 YSYEKL come from the germline V gene. The CDR3 covers 14 residues. V was clipped by 4 bases and J by 8 bases, with 17 bases between them.

The chain links TRBV9 to TRBJ2-1; 15 bases agree with TRBD2. Losses at the gene ends were 4 bases for V and 9 bases for J; bases not matched to a gene: 5. The CDR3 is 15 residues long. Germline V gene data show CDR1 as SGDLS and CDR2 as YYNGEE. CDR3 region: CASSSKGLAGGEQFF. In DNA form, the CDR3 reads TGTGCCAGCAGCTCTAAGGGACTAGCGGGAGGTGAGCAGTTCTTC.

The rearrangement links TRBV11-3 to TRBJ2-6; D not certain. V lost 7 bases, J lost 4 bases, and 11 bases lay in between. Germline CDR1 is SGHNT and CDR2 is YENEEA. CDR3 size: 14 residues. The CDR3 here is CASTPLFGANVLTF. The CDR3 bases are TGTGCCAGCACCCCCCTTTTCGGGGCCAACGTCCTGACTTTC.

The chain recombines TRBV3-1 (or the pseudogene TRBV3-2) with TRBJ2-7; the D gene is possibly TRBD2 (7 bases). The CDR3 spans 15 residues. Germline V gives CDR1 LGHDT, CDR2 YNNKEL (reference sequence). V lost 4 bases and J lost 6, with 19 bases in between. Written as DNA, the CDR3 is TGTGCCAGCAGCCCCGGGGGCCAAAGGGAGGGCGAGCAGTACTTC. Translation: CASSPGGQREGEQYF.

This clone was seen only a few times. V gene TRBV6-5 combines with J gene TRBJ2-3, with TRBD2 matching 8 bases. With V trimmed by 11 bases and J by 0 bases, 7 bases remained unmatched. Germline CDR1 reads MNHEY; CDR2 reads SVGAGI. The CDR3 is 14 residues long. CDR3 residues: CAAFGRASTDTQYF. The CDR3 DNA follows: TGTGCCGCGTTCGGGAGGGCTAGCACAGATACGCAGTATTTT.

CDR3 in amino acids: CASSAGTGGAFGYTF. The DNA of the CDR3 is TGTGCCAGCAGCGCCGGGACAGGGGGCGCGTTTGGCTACACCTTC. The gene calls are TRBV6-5 and TRBJ1-2; the match to TRBD1 covers 12 bases. Germline V gene lookup returns CDR1 MNHEY and CDR2 SVGAGI. V shed 6 bases and J 7 bases; nucleotides not matched to a gene: 9. The CDR3 extends over 15 amino acids.

The chain joins TRBV7-2 to TRBJ2-3; D ambiguous. The germline V and J ends were trimmed by 6 bases and 5 bases, with 12 bases remaining between them. Germline values: CDR1 SGHTA, CDR2 FQGNSA. The CDR3 totals 13 residues. The CDR3: CASRELSGDTQYF. DNA of the CDR3: TGTGCCAGCAGGGAGCTCTCGGGAGATACGCAGTATTTT. Full variable domain (remainder filled in from reference TRBV7-2 and TRBJ2-3): GAGVSQSPSNKVTEKGKDVELRCDPISGHTALYWYRQSLGQGLEFLIYFQGNSAPDKSGLPSDRFSAERTGGSVSTLTIQRTQQEDSAVYLCASRELSGDTQYFGPGTRLTVL.

The V gene is TRBV7-2, the J gene TRBJ2-3, with TRBD2 matching over 14 bases. The CDR3 is 19 residues long. The V gene's germline CDR1 is SGHTA and CDR2 FQGNSA. The V segment lost 1 base and the J segment 2 bases; nucleotides outside the gene matches: 8. CDR3: CASSLGATSGGAVTDTQYF. DNA for the CDR3: TGTGCCAGCAGCTTAGGGGCGACTAGCGGGGGGGCCGTCACAGATACGCAGTATTTT.

The gene calls are TRBV7-3 and TRBJ2-1; possibly TRBD1 for D (5 bases). V was trimmed by 1 base and J by 5 bases, leaving 21 bases between them. The CDR3 consists of 18 residues. Germline loops: CDR1 SGHTA, CDR2 FQGTGA. The CDR3 here is CASSLNPPGILVDNEQFF. CDR3 nucleotide sequence: TGTGCCAGCAGCTTAAATCCCCCAGGGATTCTTGTCGACAATGAGCAGTTCTTC.

The genes are TRBV4-1 and TRBJ2-1, with 7 bases matching TRBD2. Trimming cost V 9 bases and J 6 bases; bases outside gene matches: 11. The germline V gene has CDR1 MGHRA and CDR2 YSYEKL. The CDR3 runs 14 residues. This CDR3 is CASRVAGDFNEQFF. The CDR3 bases are TGCGCCAGTAGGGTGGCGGGAGATTTCAATGAGCAGTTCTTC.

The rearrangement joins TRBV6-5 to TRBJ2-7, with 7 nucleotides matching TRBD1. CDR3 length: 16 residues. Germline assignment: CDR1 MNHEY and CDR2 SVGAGI. J was trimmed by 0 bases and V by 4 bases; bases with no gene match: 9. CDR3 DNA: TGTGCCAGCAGTTTATACGGGACAGCGAGCTCCTACGAGCAGTACGTC. This codes for CASSLYGTASSYEQYV.

V gene TRBV7-7 combines with J gene TRBJ2-7; TRBD1 might be the D (6 bases). The CDR3 sequence is 17 residues long. In germline, CDR1 is SSHAT, CDR2 FNYEAQ (reference sequence). V was pared by 5 bases and J by 6 bases, with 26 bases between. For the CDR3, the DNA is TGTGCCAGCAGCCCCGGGCCGGCAAAGTGGGGGCTCGGCGAGCAGTACGTC. It is translated as CASSPGPAKWGLGEQYV.

CDR3 DNA sequence: TGTGCCAGCAGCCTCGACGGGGGGGCCACTGGAAACACCATATATTTT. It specifies CASSLDGGATGNTIYF. The rearrangement joins TRBV13 to TRBJ1-3; a weak D match, TRBD1 (6 bases). The CDR3 is 16 residues long. Germline CDR1 and CDR2: PRHDT and FYEKMQ (reference sequence). V was shortened by 5 bases and J by 2 bases, with 16 bases between the two germline ends.

The chain joins TRBV2 to TRBJ2-3; a weak D match, TRBD2 (5 bases). Trimming cost V 10 bases and J 1 base, with 12 bases left between them. The CDR3 is 13 residues long. Germline CDR1 SNHLY, CDR2 FYNNEI. The DNA of the CDR3 is TGTGCCACCCGGAGGATCGGCACAGATACGCAGTATTTT. It encodes CATRRIGTDTQYF. The complete variable domain, with remaining parts taken from reference TRBV2 and TRBJ2-3, reads EPEVTQTPSHQVTQMGQEVILRCVPISNHLYFYWYRQILGQKVEFLVSFYNNEISEKSEIFDDQFSVERPDGSNFTLKIRSTKLEDSAMYFCATRRIGTDTQYFGPGTRLTVL.